One sample yielded the 5 T cell receptor beta chains listed below, sequenced in a study of CD8 T cells in ankylosing spondylitis. TCRdb independently ran MiXCR on the 5' RACE reads; one entry per CDR3 protein. The table includes roughly 440,000 distinct CDR3 sequences, 17% detected once. No antigen has been assigned to these receptors. The study's findings and limits: In ankylosing spondylitis blood, a motif of roughly 8 highly homologous TCR beta variants appeared characteristic.

The sample was blood, either unsorted or a sorted T cell fraction (not recorded which). All receptors derive from a male donor with ankylosing spondylitis.

This rearrangement joins TRBV6-5 to TRBJ1-4; weak D call: TRBD1 (6 bases). Trimming cost V 2 bases and J 1 base, with 11 bases left between them. CDR1 is MNHEY and CDR2 is SVGAGI in the germline V gene. The length of the CDR3 is 16 residues. CDR3 sequence: CASSYGGRRTNEKLFF. The CDR3 nucleotides read TGTGCCAGCAGTTACGGGGGGCGCAGAACTAATGAAAAACTGTTTTTT.

This clonotype was observed a few times. DNA of the CDR3: TGCAGTGCTAGTGTGGGGGGGACTGGTGAGCAGTTCTTC. This encodes CSASVGGTGEQFF. The chain couples TRBV20-1 to TRBJ2-1, with 7 bases aligning to TRBD2. J was trimmed by 9 bases and V by 3 bases; bases with no gene match: 8. Per germline, CDR1 DFQATT and CDR2 SNEGSKA (reference sequence). The CDR3 has 13 amino acids.

This clonotype was seen a few times. This chain links TRBV12-3 or TRBV12-4 with TRBJ2-2; 7 bases agree with TRBD2. The trim removed 7 bases at V and 6 bases at J, leaving 11 bases unmatched. The CDR3 runs to 15 residues. The CDR3 region has the DNA TGTGCCAGCATCCAAAACGGGGGGATGTCCGGGGAGCTGTTTTTT. This encodes CASIQNGGMSGELFF.

The chain recombines TRBV7-2 with TRBJ2-7; 7 nucleotides agree with TRBD1. Germline V gives CDR1 SGHTA, CDR2 FQGNSA. Unmatched junction bases numbered 7, after V lost 6 bases and J lost 2 bases. This CDR3 has 14 amino acids. The CDR3 region has the DNA TGTGCCAGCAGGACAGGGACCGCCACCTACGAGCAGTACTTC. Translation: CASRTGTATYEQYF.

The V call is TRBV3-1, the J call TRBJ1-2; D is uncertain. The V gene lost 0 bases and the J gene lost 8 bases, with 13 bases spanning the gap. The CDR3 sequence is 14 residues long. Germline CDR1 is LGHDT and CDR2 is YNNKEL (reference sequence). In nucleotides, the CDR3 is TGTGCCAGCAGCCAAGATCCGGCAGTGGGGGGCTACACCTTC. Amino acid sequence: CASSQDPAVGGYTF.